Sequencing of this T cell receptor beta chain was carried out in a study of graft-versus-host responses after intestinal transplantation. As to this clone: Its target is not known.

The V and J ends lost 3 bases and 0 bases respectively, with 15 bases between them. Germline CDR1 reads MGHRA; CDR2 reads YSYEKL. The CDR3 loop spans 17 amino acids. Profiling relied on immunoSEQ multiplex PCR, and the TCRdb table lists in-frame clones only, not all of them. The table lists 100,000 or so clones, approximately 92% of them singletons. The sequence derives from a human donor who was the organ donor for an intestinal transplant. The chain combines TRBV4-1 with TRBJ1-3; no reliable D call. The source was unstimulated CD8+ T cells sorted from spleen or lymph node cells, collected before transplant. The CDR3 spells CASSHSPPMSSGNTIYF. CDR3 sequence (DNA): TGCGCCAGCAGCCATAGTCCCCCTATGAGCTCTGGAAACACCATATATTTT.